This TCR beta chain was identified in a study of OX40 agonist ivuxolimab in advanced cancers. Study results and limitations: More expanded clones were found, on average, in CD8+ than in CD4+ T cells. Both CD4+ and CD8+ T cell populations in blood had undergone clonal expansion by week 6 at 0.1 to 3.0 mg/kg.

Exclusion of a patient followed from autoimmune disease history or systemic immunosuppression. Cycle 7 day 1, cycle 4 day 1, and baseline were the timepoints at which blood was sampled. Sequencing used immunoSEQ multiplex PCR; TCRdb keeps in-frame clones, though not all of them. Of about 71,000 clones in the sample, about nine tenths were seen once. About this clone: Antigen: not known.

The origin of this receptor is an adult with an advanced solid tumor such as melanoma, head and neck, liver or kidney cancer. This material consisted of CD4+ or CD8+ T cells sorted from blood, taken in a trial of the OX40 agonist ivuxolimab.

This CDR3 is CASRGGRSFSAETQYF. The CDR3 region has the DNA TGTGCCAGCAGAGGAGGGAGGTCTTTTTCCGCGGAGACCCAGTACTTC. The chain is built from TRBV2 and TRBJ2-5; a possible D gene is TRBD2 (6 bases). The CDR3 length is 16 residues. Between the trimmed V and J ends, which lost 6 bases and 5 bases, there was a span of 22 bases. The germline V gene has CDR1 SNHLY and CDR2 FYNNEI.